These 16 T cell receptor beta chains share one sample of origin, sequenced in a study of blood T cells in healthy people across ages. Primed by a sample-barcoded 5' primer and a J-beta primer mix, a second PCR proceeded for about 7 to 11 cycles. Each CDR3 protein is one row after TCRdb ran MiXCR on the 5' RACE reads. The sample shows fewer than 900,000 distinct CDR3 sequences, roughly 44% of them seen only once. What was sequenced was blood. These receptors all come from an older woman in good health.

The sample holds many counts of this clonotype. This may be a read error, as it is one base from a much larger clone. The chain is built from TRBV29-1 and TRBJ2-1; 9 bases map to TRBD2. The better agreement between TRBJ2-7 and the DNA end casts doubt on the J call. CDR3 length: 13 amino acids. The germline gives CDR1 SQVTM, CDR2 ANQGSEA. This CDR3 is CSTASGAYNEQYF. CDR3 sequence (DNA): TGCAGCACCGCTAGCGGGGCCTACAATGAGCAGTACTTC.

This chain connects TRBV28 to TRBJ2-3, with TRBD2 matching over 13 bases. CDR3 length: 17 residues. Germline lookup yields CDR1 MDHEN and CDR2 SYDVKM. Unmatched junction bases numbered 18, after V lost 11 bases and J lost 7 bases. The CDR3 region has the DNA TGTGCCGGCACCACCCCACTCGGGACTAGCGGGATGTATACGCAGTATTTT. The encoded protein is CAGTTPLGTSGMYTQYF.

V gene TRBV20-1 combines with J gene TRBJ2-1; 7 bases align to TRBD2. The end of the DNA aligns better with TRBJ2-7, so the J call may be wrong. Germline V CDR1 and CDR2: DFQATT, SNEGSKA (reference sequence). The CDR3 covers 15 residues. CDR3 sequence: CSAGEGHLSYNEQYF. The CDR3 coding sequence is TGCAGTGCCGGGGAGGGCCATCTCTCCTACAATGAGCAGTACTTC.

This clonotype was seen more than once but under ten times. The chain recombines TRBV15 with TRBJ2-3, with D perhaps TRBD1 (6 bases). V dropped 4 bases and J dropped 0 bases, with 26 bases sitting between them. There are 20 residues in the CDR3. Looked up from germline, CDR1 is LNHNV and CDR2 is YYDKDF (reference sequence). CDR3 sequence (DNA): TGTGCCACCAGCATCCCGAGGGGGATCGCCAAACACACTAGCACAGATACGCAGTATTTT. It codes for CATSIPRGIAKHTSTDTQYF.

This clonotype has only a few counts. The genes are TRBV7-9 and TRBJ1-2; 7 nucleotides align to TRBD1. The trim removed 5 bases at V and 6 bases at J, leaving 9 bases unmatched. Per the germline V gene, CDR1 is SEHNR and CDR2 is FQNEAQ (reference sequence). The CDR3 spans 14 residues. The CDR3 is CASSIRQGSNGYTF. The CDR3 DNA is TGTGCCAGCAGCATTCGACAGGGTAGTAATGGCTACACCTTC.

This clonotype was observed many times. This rearrangement joins TRBV29-1 to TRBJ2-1; the match to TRBD1 covers 8 bases. CDR1 is SQVTM, CDR2 ANQGSEA, per germline. The CDR3 is 13 residues long. With V trimmed by 8 bases and J by 4 bases, 7 bases remained unmatched. The chain's CDR3 is CSQTGDRYNEQFF. The CDR3 DNA follows: TGCAGCCAGACAGGGGACAGGTACAATGAGCAGTTCTTC.

V and J are TRBV21-1 and TRBJ2-7; the D call of TRBD1 is as the table states it, not checked on the DNA. TRBV21-1 represents a pseudogene. The CDR3 spans 18 residues. CDR3 residues: CASSKGTGWRGSSYEQYF. The CDR3 region has the DNA TGTGCCAGCAGCAAGGGGACAGGTTGGAGGGGCAGCTCCTACGAGCAGTACTTC.

The chain is built from TRBV7-9 and TRBJ2-5; unclear D gene. V was trimmed by 5 bases and J by 1 base, leaving 11 bases between them. This CDR3 spans 14 amino acids. Per germline, CDR1 SEHNR and CDR2 FQNEAQ (reference sequence). In nucleotides, the CDR3 is TGTGCCAGCAGCCCCTACGGGCTCCAAGAGACCCAGTACTTC. Its protein is CASSPYGLQETQYF.

The chain uses TRBV6-5 and TRBJ2-7; D gene ambiguous. The length of the CDR3 is 14 residues. Germline-derived CDR1 and CDR2 are MNHEY and SVGAGI. The V and J ends lost 6 bases and 0 bases respectively, with 12 bases between them. The CDR3 region is CASRKTASSYEQYF. CDR3 coding DNA: TGTGCCAGCAGAAAGACTGCCAGCTCCTACGAGCAGTACTTC.

The CDR3 DNA follows: TGTGCCAGCGGGCCGCATAGCGGGAGCACAGATACGCAGTATTTT. Its translation is CASGPHSGSTDTQYF. The chain combines TRBV6-2 or TRBV6-3 with TRBJ2-3; 7 nucleotides agree with TRBD2. The CDR3 is made up of 15 amino acids. Germline V gene sequence: CDR1 MNHEY, CDR2 SVGEGT. Trimming cost V 8 bases and J 0 bases; bases outside gene matches: 8.

This clonotype showed up just once. The rearrangement links TRBV28 to TRBJ2-5; TRBD1 is a possible D gene (6 bases). Germline CDR1 MDHEN, CDR2 SYDVKM. This CDR3 has 15 residues. Trimming took off 4 bases at V and 7 bases at J, with 19 bases between the two ends. CDR3 protein: CASSSQGGAGGTQYF. CDR3 nucleotides: TGTGCCAGCAGTTCTCAAGGGGGTGCGGGTGGGACCCAGTACTTC.

The chain recombines TRBV7-9 with TRBJ2-7; the match to TRBD1 covers 7 bases. The germline CDR1 and CDR2 sequences are SEHNR and FQNEAQ (reference sequence). CDR3 length equals 20 residues. With 1 base clipped from V and 7 bases from J, the junction kept 25 bases outside the gene matches. CDR3 protein: CASSLDGRGQSIQPYNEQYF. The CDR3 nucleotides are TGTGCCAGCAGCTTAGACGGTCGGGGACAGTCTATCCAGCCCTACAATGAGCAGTACTTC.

In its sample, this clonotype was seen once. The chain uses TRBV20-1 and TRBJ1-4; D not resolved. From germline, CDR1 is DFQATT and CDR2 SNEGSKA (reference sequence). V lost 1 base, J lost 6 bases, and 12 bases lay in between. The CDR3 covers 14 residues. CDR3 amino acids: CSARVTSLDEKLFF. In DNA form, the CDR3 reads TGCAGTGCTAGAGTGACCTCCCTTGATGAAAAACTGTTTTTT.

This clonotype occurred a few times. The chain recombines TRBV12-3 or TRBV12-4 with TRBJ2-2; D ambiguous. This CDR3 spans 14 amino acids. V gave up 4 bases and J gave up 2 bases, with 8 bases separating them. The CDR3 DNA is TGTGCCAGCAGTTCGGTCCCCAACACCGGGGAGCTGTTTTTT. This sequence encodes CASSSVPNTGELFF.

In the case of this clonotype: It may be a read error: a sequence one base away is much more abundant. V gene TRBV7-2 combines with J gene TRBJ2-5; 7 nucleotides match TRBD2. The V segment lost 1 base and the J segment 11 bases; nucleotides outside the gene matches: 16. Germline CDR1 SGHTA, CDR2 FQGNSA. The CDR3 runs to 16 residues. This CDR3 is CASSLDSGISYNEQYF. The CDR3, as DNA: TGTGCCAGCAGCTTAGACAGCGGGATCTCCTACAATGAGCAGTACTTC.

In its sample, this clonotype was seen a few times. The chain has TRBV27 and TRBJ2-5; TRBD1 aligns across 7 bases. The DNA end lines up better with TRBJ2-7; the J call may be wrong. The CDR3 runs to 14 residues. The germline V gene has CDR1 MNHEY and CDR2 SMNVEV (reference sequence). Here the CDR3 DNA reads TGTGCCAGCAGTTCTAGGACAGGTTCCTACGAGCAGTACTTC. Protein: CASSSRTGSYEQYF.